One T cell receptor (beta chain) is described in this entry. Its antigen is as yet unknown. The germline V gene has CDR1 SGHAT and CDR2 FQNNGV. J was trimmed by 6 bases and V by 5 bases; bases with no gene match: 16. CDR3 length equals 17 residues. This sample stems from a study of cytomegalovirus exposure and HLA in healthy donors. Study conclusions and caveats: Researchers counted roughly 160 TCR beta chains as cytomegalovirus-associated. The authors assumed roughly uniform sequencing depth across donors for presence/absence analyses. In a later analysis, an Asian-associated ancestry cluster reportedly showed fewer N-insertions than the approximately 660-donor mean.

The study ran its PCR with 60 Vbeta and 13 Jbeta primers. The assay was immunoSEQ multiplex PCR, and TCRdb's table has in-frame clones only and misses some. The sample holds 90,000 to 100,000 clones, more than 70% seen once. The TCR sequence derives from a woman aged 60-75 years in good health and CMV-seropositive. Sequencing input: PBMCs. The rearrangement joins TRBV11-2 to TRBJ2-7, with 10 bases identical to TRBD2. The CDR3 is CASSQPGTSVLGGEQYF. The CDR3 nucleotides are TGTGCCAGCAGCCAACCCGGGACTAGCGTTTTAGGTGGCGAGCAGTACTTC.